This paragraph reports one TCR beta chain. The antigen is undetermined. This entry is derived from a study of T-cell memory formation after mild COVID-19. Study-level points and caveats: SARS-CoV-2 specificity of second-wave clones peaking day 37 was unconfirmed. Researchers found some responding clones in pre-infection memory, a sign that cross-reactive memory joined.

Barcoded TCR alpha and TCR beta cDNA libraries with UMIs came from 5'RACE using constant-segment primers. TCRdb used MiXCR to reprocess the 5' RACE reads, holding one entry per CDR3 protein. This sample has 50,000 or so distinct CDR3 sequences, with over 8.5% found just once. Germline V gene lookup returns CDR1 MNHNS and CDR2 SASEGT. Trimming cost V 8 bases and J 3 bases; bases outside gene matches: 3. CDR3 size: 13 residues. The sequencing sample was made of PBMCs or a T cell subset sorted from them (not recorded which). The chain couples TRBV6-1 to TRBJ2-3; 9 nucleotides align to TRBD2. This receptor was obtained from an adult woman who had mild COVID-19 (a few samples of this study predate the infection). Cell type and time point are not known. The chain's CDR3 is CASAGGHTDTQYF. The CDR3 DNA reads TGTGCCAGCGCGGGGGGGCATACAGATACGCAGTATTTT.